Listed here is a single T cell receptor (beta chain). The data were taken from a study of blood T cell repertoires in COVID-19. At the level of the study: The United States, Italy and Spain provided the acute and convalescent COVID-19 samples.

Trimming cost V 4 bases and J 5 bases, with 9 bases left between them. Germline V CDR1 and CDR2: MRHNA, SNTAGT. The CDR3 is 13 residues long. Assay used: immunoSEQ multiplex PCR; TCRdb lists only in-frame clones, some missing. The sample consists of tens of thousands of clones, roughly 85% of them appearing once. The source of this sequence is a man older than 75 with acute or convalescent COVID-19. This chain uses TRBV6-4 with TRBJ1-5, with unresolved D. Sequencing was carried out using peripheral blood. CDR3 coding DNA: TGTGCCAGCAGTGTTGAGGAGGATCAGCCCCAGCATTTT. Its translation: CASSVEEDQPQHF.